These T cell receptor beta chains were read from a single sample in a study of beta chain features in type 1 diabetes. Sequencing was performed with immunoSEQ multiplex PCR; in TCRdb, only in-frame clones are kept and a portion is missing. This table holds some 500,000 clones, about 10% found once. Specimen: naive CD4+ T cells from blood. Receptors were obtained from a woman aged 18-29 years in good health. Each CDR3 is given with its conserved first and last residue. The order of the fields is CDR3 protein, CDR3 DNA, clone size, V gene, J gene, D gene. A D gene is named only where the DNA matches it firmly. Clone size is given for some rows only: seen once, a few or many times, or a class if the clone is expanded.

CASSQRDRGGTDTQYF	TGCGCCAGCAGCCAAAGGGACAGGGGGGGCACAGATACGCAGTATTTT	-	TRBV4-1	TRBJ2-3	TRBD1
CASSAEKLFF	TGTGCCAGCAGTGCGGAAAAACTGTTTTTT	-	TRBV25-1	TRBJ1-4	-
CASSLRYITPPYNEQFF	TGTGCCAGCAGTTTACGTTACATAACCCCGCCCTACAATGAGCAGTTCTTC	few	TRBV27	TRBJ2-1	-
CATSRDRGQETQYF	TGTGCCACCAGCAGGGACAGGGGCCAGGAGACCCAGTACTTC	few	TRBV15	TRBJ2-5	TRBD1
CASSGPLGRDQETQYF	TGTGCCAGCAGTGGCCCGTTGGGCAGGGACCAAGAGACCCAGTACTTC	few	TRBV2	TRBJ2-5	-
CASRPVSGGTEAFF	TGTGCCAGCCGACCGGTCAGCGGGGGCACTGAAGCTTTCTTT	many	TRBV25-1	TRBJ1-1	-
CASSPPGLVGDTQYF	TGTGCCAGCAGCCCGCCGGGTCTCGTAGGAGATACGCAGTATTTT	-	TRBV14	TRBJ2-3	-
CASSYGQGRQPQHF	TGTGCCAGCAGCTATGGACAGGGGCGTCAGCCCCAGCATTTT	few	TRBV28	TRBJ1-5	TRBD1
CASSSQGNTEAFF	TGCGCCAGCAGCTCTCAGGGAAACACTGAAGCTTTCTTT	-	TRBV5-1	TRBJ1-1	-
CSAHANYGYTF	TGCAGCGCACACGCTAACTATGGCTACACCTTC	-	TRBV29-1	TRBJ1-2	-
CASRPQGIEKLFF	TGTGCCAGCAGGCCCCAGGGGATTGAAAAACTGTTTTTT	-	TRBV7-2	TRBJ1-4	-
CASNRGASGRAGSDTQYF	TGTGCCAGCAATCGAGGGGCTAGCGGGAGGGCCGGCTCAGATACGCAGTATTTT	-	TRBV9	TRBJ2-3	TRBD2
CASRRNRAGQNTGELFF	TGTGCCAGTAGGAGGAATAGGGCAGGGCAGAACACCGGGGAGCTGTTTTTT	few	TRBV19	TRBJ2-2	-
CASSPGRGSYNEQFF	TGTGCCAGCAGCCCCGGGCGCGGCTCCTACAATGAGCAGTTCTTC	few	TRBV14	TRBJ2-1	-
CASSYVRRNTEAFF	TGTGCCAGCAGTTACGTGCGGAGGAACACTGAAGCTTTCTTT	-	TRBV28	TRBJ1-1	-
CASSPDRGNQPQHF	TGTGCCAGCAGCCCGGACAGGGGGAATCAGCCCCAGCATTTT	-	TRBV6-5	TRBJ1-5	TRBD1
CASSRLQGQDADTQYF	TGCGCCAGCAGCCGGCTCCAGGGGCAGGACGCAGATACGCAGTATTTT	-	TRBV4-1	TRBJ2-3	-
CASNDPTGLAGDTQYF	TGCGCCAGCAATGATCCGACAGGGCTAGCTGGAGATACGCAGTATTTT	-	TRBV5-1	TRBJ2-3	TRBD1
CASKHQGIGEKLFF	TGTGCCAGCAAGCACCAGGGTATTGGTGAAAAACTGTTTTTT	-	TRBV6-6	TRBJ1-4	-
CASSQWSGYTF	TGTGCCAGCAGTCAATGGTCTGGCTACACCTTC	few	TRBV28	TRBJ1-2	-
CSVEPNEETQYF	TGCAGCGTTGAACCTAATGAAGAGACCCAGTACTTC	many	TRBV29-1	TRBJ2-5	-
CASGYRAGNTIYF	TGTGCCAGCGGGTACAGGGCTGGAAACACCATATATTTT	-	TRBV2	TRBJ1-3	-
CAWSYPDGGEGNEQFF	TGTGCCTGGAGTTACCCCGACGGGGGCGAGGGCAATGAGCAGTTCTTC	-	TRBV30	TRBJ2-1	-
CSVERAGSYEQYF	TGCAGCGTCGAACGAGCAGGGTCCTACGAGCAGTACTTC	-	TRBV29-1	TRBJ2-7	-
CATSARDPGIDIQYF	TGTGCCACCAGCGCACGGGACCCGGGTATCGACATTCAGTACTTC	few	TRBV15	TRBJ2-4	-
CASSVVSGSYNEQFF	TGTGCCAGCAGCGTTGTTAGCGGGAGTTACAATGAGCAGTTCTTC	few	TRBV9	TRBJ2-1	TRBD2
CASSVARGDGYTF	TGTGCCAGCAGCGTAGCCCGGGGAGACGGCTACACCTTC	few	TRBV9	TRBJ1-2	-
CASSYSGGEKLFF	TGTGCCAGCAGTTACTCAGGAGGTGAAAAACTGTTTTTT	-	TRBV6-6	TRBJ1-4	-
CASSRGGSGHYGYTF	TGTGCCAGCAGCAGAGGGGGCAGCGGGCACTATGGCTACACCTTC	-	TRBV21-1	TRBJ1-2	-
CASSPNGLYSGANVLTF	TGTGCCAGCAGTCCGAATGGTCTCTACTCTGGGGCCAACGTCCTGACTTTC	-	TRBV7-3	TRBJ2-6	-
CASSSSGGTSGQETQYF	TGTGCCAGCAGCTCTAGCGGGGGGACTAGCGGCCAAGAGACCCAGTACTTC	few	TRBV7-7	TRBJ2-5	TRBD2
CASSSGSGETQYF	TGTGCCAGTAGTTCCGGGTCTGGGGAGACCCAGTACTTC	few	TRBV19	TRBJ2-5	-
CASSVAMGRASSPLHF	TGTGCCAGCAGCGTAGCAATGGGGCGGGCGAGTTCACCCCTCCACTTT	-	TRBV9	TRBJ1-6	-
CASRPGGKSGNTIYF	TGTGCCAGCAGGCCCGGGGGGAAGTCTGGAAACACCATATATTTT	-	TRBV27	TRBJ1-3	-
CASSFSSNNSPLHF	TGTGCCAGCAGCTTTTCCTCGAATAATTCACCCCTCCACTTT	few	TRBV7-2	TRBJ1-6	-
CASSLWSGFSYNEQFF	TGTGCCAGCAGCTTGTGGTCCGGCTTCTCCTACAATGAGCAGTTCTTC	-	TRBV5-6	TRBJ2-1	-
CATGTSGYNEQFF	TGTGCCACTGGGACTAGCGGTTACAATGAGCAGTTCTTC	few	TRBV10-3	TRBJ2-1	TRBD2
CASSYPPDTQYF	TGTGCCAGCAGCTACCCCCCAGATACGCAGTATTTT	few	TRBV7-8	TRBJ2-3	-